These 8 T cell receptor beta chains came from one sample sequenced in a study of T cell responses to AZD1222 COVID-19 vaccine (dated by TCRdb to the early 2020s). Per the publication, the time point label means: baseline before first vaccination. The library was prepared using the immunoSEQ multiplex PCR assay. The immuneACCESS repertoire file appears here via TCRdb, limited to in-frame rearrangements. These files lack a portion of the clones; in checked studies, under half of the deficit traces to unresolved V genes, and the cause of the others is not known. The sample contains around 72,000 clones, roughly four fifths of them found a single time. Clones ranked in the top ten supply less than 6.5% of the sample. Source: peripheral blood, taken on day 0 of AZD1222 vaccination. These receptors were obtained from an adult in good health.

This chain uses TRBV19 with TRBJ1-5; D may be TRBD1 (6 bases). CDR1 and CDR2 from the germline V gene are LNHDA and SQIVND (reference sequence). This CDR3 is 16 amino acids long. With 7 bases removed from V and 0 bases from J, the gap between germline ends came to 16 bases. CDR3 amino acids: CASKWLDSNSNQPQHF. The CDR3 DNA follows: TGTGCCAGTAAGTGGTTGGACAGCAATAGCAATCAGCCCCAGCATTTT.

This clone was picked up one time. This chain joins TRBV9 and TRBJ1-2; D is unresolved. With 3 bases removed from V and 6 bases from J, the gap between germline ends came to 12 bases. The CDR3 has 13 residues. CDR1 is SGDLS and CDR2 is YYNGEE in the germline V gene. This CDR3 is CASSGGHRDGYTF. In DNA form, the CDR3 reads TGTGCCAGCAGCGGAGGGCACCGGGATGGCTACACCTTC.

The chain is built from TRBV6-5 and TRBJ2-5; tentatively, D is TRBD1 (5 bases). V lost 4 bases and J lost 6, with 12 bases in between. Germline V lookup: CDR1 MNHEY, CDR2 SVGAGI. The CDR3 length is 13 residues. In DNA, the CDR3 is TGTGCCAGCAGTTTCCAGGGATTACAGACCCAGTACTTC. It translates to CASSFQGLQTQYF.

This rearrangement joins TRBV27 to TRBJ2-7; maybe TRBD1 (5 bases). The CDR3 runs to 13 residues. CDR1 and CDR2 (germline): MNHEY, SMNVEV (reference sequence). The V gene lost 6 bases and the J gene lost 6 bases, with 15 bases spanning the gap. CDR3 loop: CASRRQNSLEQYF. The CDR3 DNA sequence: TGTGCCAGCAGGAGACAGAATTCCCTCGAGCAGTACTTC.

This sequence joins TRBV28 and TRBJ1-5; no reliable D call. The CDR3 has 16 amino acids. V lost 1 base and J 0 bases, leaving 10 bases between the germline ends. CDR1 is MDHEN and CDR2 is SYDVKM in the germline V gene. The CDR3 reads CASSLYLRNSNQPQHF. In nucleotides, the CDR3 is TGTGCCAGCAGTTTATACCTCCGGAATAGCAATCAGCCCCAGCATTTT.

CDR3 DNA sequence: TGTGCCTGGAGTGTTGGTAGAAACCCCAACTATGGCTACACCTTC. Translation: CAWSVGRNPNYGYTF. V gene TRBV30 combines with J gene TRBJ1-2; no clear D gene. Germline CDR1 is GTSNPN and CDR2 is SVGIG (reference sequence). Trimming pared 0 bases from V and 2 bases from J, leaving 13 bases between. CDR3 size: 15 residues. The full variable domain, with the rest looked up from reference TRBV30 and TRBJ1-2, is SQTIHQWPATLVQPVGSPLSLECTVEGTSNPNLYWYRQAAGRGLQLLFYSVGIGQISSEVPQNLSASRPQDRQFILSSKKLLLSDSGFYLCAWSVGRNPNYGYTFGSGTRLTVV.

This clone has a single count. This rearrangement joins TRBV15 to TRBJ1-2; tentative D call: TRBD1 (5 bases). Per the germline V gene, CDR1 is LNHNV and CDR2 is YYDKDF (reference sequence). This CDR3 has 14 residues. V was pared by 0 bases and J by 6 bases, with 11 bases between. The CDR3 protein is CATSRDLGPDGYTF. The CDR3 nucleotides read TGTGCCACCAGCAGAGATTTGGGACCTGATGGCTACACCTTC.

This clone was counted a few times. V usage is TRBV5-1 and J usage is TRBJ1-1, with TRBD1 matching 7 bases. The CDR3 contains 16 residues. V gave up 0 bases and J gave up 0 bases; unmatched junction bases: 5. Germline V CDR1 and CDR2: SGHRS, YFSETQ. CDR3 coding DNA: TGCGCCAGCAGCTTGGGGGCAGGGGGGATGAACACTGAAGCTTTCTTT. The encoded protein is CASSLGAGGMNTEAFF.